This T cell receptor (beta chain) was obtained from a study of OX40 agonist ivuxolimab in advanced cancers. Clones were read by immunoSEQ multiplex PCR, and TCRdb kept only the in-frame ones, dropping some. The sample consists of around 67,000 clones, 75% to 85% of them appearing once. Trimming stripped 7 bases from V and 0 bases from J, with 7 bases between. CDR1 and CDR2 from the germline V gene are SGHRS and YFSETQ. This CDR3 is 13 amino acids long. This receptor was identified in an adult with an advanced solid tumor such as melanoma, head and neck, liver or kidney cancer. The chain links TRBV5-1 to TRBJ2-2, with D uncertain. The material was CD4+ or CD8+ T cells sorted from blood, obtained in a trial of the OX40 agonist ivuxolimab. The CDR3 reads CASQQTNTGELFF. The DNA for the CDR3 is TGCGCCAGCCAACAAACGAACACCGGGGAGCTGTTTTTT.